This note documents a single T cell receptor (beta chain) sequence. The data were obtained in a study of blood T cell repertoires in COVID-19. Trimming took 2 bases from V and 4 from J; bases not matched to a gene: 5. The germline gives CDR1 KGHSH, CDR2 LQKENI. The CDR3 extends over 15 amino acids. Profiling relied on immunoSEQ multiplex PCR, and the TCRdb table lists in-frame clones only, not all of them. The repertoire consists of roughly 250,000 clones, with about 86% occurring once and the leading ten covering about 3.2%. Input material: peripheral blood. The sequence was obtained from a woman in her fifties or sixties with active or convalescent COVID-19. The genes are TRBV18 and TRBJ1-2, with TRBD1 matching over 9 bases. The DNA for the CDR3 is TGTGCCAGCTCACCAGACCGGGACAGGGCCTATGGCTACACCTTC. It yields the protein CASSPDRDRAYGYTF. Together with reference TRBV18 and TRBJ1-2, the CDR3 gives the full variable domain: NAGVMQNPRHLVRRRGQEARLRCSPMKGHSHVYWYRQLPEEGLKFMVYLQKENIIDESGMPKERFSAEFPKEGPSILRIQQVVRGDSAAYFCASSPDRDRAYGYTFGSGTRLTVV.